This T cell receptor beta chain was recovered during a study of technical replicates of blood from four donors. The trim removed 0 bases at V and 3 bases at J, leaving 1 base unmatched. Germline V gives CDR1 WNHNN, CDR2 SYGVQD (reference sequence). The CDR3 covers 15 residues. Assay: immunoSEQ multiplex PCR; the TCRdb copy retains only in-frame clones and omits some. The sample has just over 80,000 clones, approximately 94% seen once; the top ten hold 0.38%. The rearrangement uses TRBV10-1 and TRBJ2-3, with 9 bases lining up with TRBD2. The sequencing sample was made of T cells isolated from PBMCs. This sequence originates from a human donor in good health. The CDR3 loop reads CASSESLAGTDTQYF. CDR3 in DNA: TGCGCCAGCAGTGAGTCTCTAGCGGGGACAGATACGCAGTATTTT.